This T cell receptor (beta chain) derives from a study of T cell repertoires in cytomegalovirus infection. Study-level background: Indicated by public TCR beta signatures were CMV infection and matching HLA type. Findings and caveats of the study: The ex vivo response was dominated by HLA-C-restricted CMV-specific TCR beta clonotypes. Individuals carrying CMV plus the relevant HLA were identified by cumulative frequency of public TCR beta families.

TCRdb itself ran the reads through MiXCR, one entry per CDR3 protein. Of approximately 700,000 distinct CDR3 sequences in the sample, approximately 34% were seen once. On this clonotype itself: Its antigen is unidentified.

V gave up 4 bases and J gave up 0 bases; unmatched junction bases: 6. The CDR3 runs to 15 residues. Germline V gene sequence: CDR1 MDHEN, CDR2 SYDVKM. This chain joins TRBV28 and TRBJ2-7; 7 bases match TRBD1. The source of this sequence is a human donor in good health (CMV status not recorded). Some clones in this sample may be carry-over from other donors' samples. The source material was PBMCs. CDR3 amino acids: CASSSEGQSSYEQYF. The CDR3 DNA reads TGTGCCAGCAGTTCCGAGGGACAGAGCTCCTACGAGCAGTACTTC.